This is a list of T cell receptor beta chains from one sample in a study of blood T cell repertoires in COVID-19. Sequencing was performed with immunoSEQ multiplex PCR; in TCRdb, only in-frame clones are kept and a portion is missing. This sample has about 440,000 clones, with approximately 90% found just once. Sequencing was carried out using peripheral blood. Every receptor here comes from a woman aged 45-65 years with COVID-19, enrolled during active disease. Each CDR3 is given with its conserved first and last residue. The D gene is left open where the match is weak. Size is stated for part of the rows, as once, few or many counts, or as a class when the clone is expanded.

length,V,size,D,J,DNA,CDR3
14,TRBV7-2,NA,NA,TRBJ1-5,TGTGCCAGCAGCTTAGTGGCGGGTACTCAGCCCCAGCATTTT,CASSLVAGTQPQHF
14,TRBV18,once,TRBD1,TRBJ1-6,TGTGCCAGCTCACCAGGACAGGAGAATTCACCCCTCCACTTT,CASSPGQENSPLHF
15,TRBV7-9,once,TRBD1,TRBJ1-5,TGTGCCAGCAGCTTAGGGACAGGTCCGGCTCAGCCCCAGCATTTT,CASSLGTGPAQPQHF
13,TRBV15,NA,NA,TRBJ1-6,TGTGCCACCCGCGGGTTGGGGAATTCACCCCTCCACTTT,CATRGLGNSPLHF
13,TRBV3-1/TRBV3-2,NA,NA,TRBJ2-7,TGTGCCAGCAGCCCCCCCGTCCCTACGGAGCAGTACTTC,CASSPPVPTEQYF
13,TRBV7-2,NA,NA,TRBJ1-1,TGTGCCAGCAGCTTCAGGGTCGGCACTGAAGCTTTCTTT,CASSFRVGTEAFF
14,TRBV6-5,NA,NA,TRBJ1-4,TGTGCCAGCACTCCCCCACCCGCCGGTGAAAAACTGTTTTTT,CASTPPPAGEKLFF
13,TRBV30,NA,NA,TRBJ1-1,TGTGCCTGGAGTGCTCTAGGGGCCACCGAAGCTTTCTTT,CAWSALGATEAFF
14,TRBV5-6,NA,TRBD1,TRBJ1-2,TGTGCCAGCAGCTCCTCGACAGGGGACTATGGCTACACCTTC,CASSSSTGDYGYTF
14,TRBV5-5,NA,TRBD1,TRBJ1-2,TGTGCCAGCAGCCCCCGACAGGGACACTATGGCTACACCTTC,CASSPRQGHYGYTF
13,TRBV14,NA,NA,TRBJ2-7,TGTGCCAGCAGCCCACCGACAGTATACGAGCAGTACTTC,CASSPPTVYEQYF
15,TRBV18,NA,NA,TRBJ2-1,TGTGCCAGCTCACCGGCGGTGAGCTCCTACAATGAGCAGTTCTTC,CASSPAVSSYNEQFF
13,TRBV7-9,NA,NA,TRBJ1-2,TGTGCCAGCAGCCCCCCAACAGGCTATGGCTACACCTTC,CASSPPTGYGYTF
14,TRBV11-3,NA,NA,TRBJ1-1,TGTGCCAGCAGCTTAGCCGGGGGTATCAGTGAAGCTTTCTTT,CASSLAGGISEAFF
13,TRBV30,once,TRBD1,TRBJ1-2,TGTGCCTGGAGGTCCAACAGGGGAGATGGCTACACCTTC,CAWRSNRGDGYTF
14,TRBV25-1,NA,NA,TRBJ2-1,TGTGCCAGCAGTGAAAGGACAGTCTACAATGAGCAGTTCTTC,CASSERTVYNEQFF
13,TRBV27,NA,TRBD2,TRBJ2-3,TGTGCCAGCACCCCGGGGGGAATGGATACGCAGTATTTT,CASTPGGMDTQYF
11,TRBV30,NA,TRBD1,TRBJ2-7,TGTGCCTGGGGACAGGGCGACGAGCAGTACTTC,CAWGQGDEQYF
12,TRBV18,NA,TRBD1,TRBJ2-7,TGTGCCAGCTCCGGACAGGGTACCGAGCAGTACTTC,CASSGQGTEQYF